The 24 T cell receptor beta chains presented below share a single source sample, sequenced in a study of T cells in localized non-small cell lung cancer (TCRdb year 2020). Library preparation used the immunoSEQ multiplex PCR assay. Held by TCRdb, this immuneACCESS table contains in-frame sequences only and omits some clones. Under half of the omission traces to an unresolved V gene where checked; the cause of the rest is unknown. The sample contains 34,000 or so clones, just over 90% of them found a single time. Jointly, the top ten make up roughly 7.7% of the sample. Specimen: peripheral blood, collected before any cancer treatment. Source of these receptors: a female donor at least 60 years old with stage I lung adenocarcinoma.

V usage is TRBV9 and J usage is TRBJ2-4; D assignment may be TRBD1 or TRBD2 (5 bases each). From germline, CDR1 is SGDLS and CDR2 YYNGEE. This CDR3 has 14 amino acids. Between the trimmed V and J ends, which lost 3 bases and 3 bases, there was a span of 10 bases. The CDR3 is CASSGGVGKNIQYF. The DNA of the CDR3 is TGTGCCAGCAGCGGAGGGGTGGGCAAAAACATTCAGTACTTC.

The CDR3 region is CASSQDAGTPDTQYF. The CDR3 DNA reads as TGCGCCAGCAGCCAGGATGCCGGGACCCCAGATACGCAGTATTTT. The chain is built from TRBV4-3 and TRBJ2-3, with D perhaps given as TRBD1 or TRBD2 (5 bases each). The CDR3 runs to 15 residues. CDR1 and CDR2 from the germline V gene are LGHNA and YSLEER. Trimming took 3 bases from V and 4 from J, leaving 14 bases between them.

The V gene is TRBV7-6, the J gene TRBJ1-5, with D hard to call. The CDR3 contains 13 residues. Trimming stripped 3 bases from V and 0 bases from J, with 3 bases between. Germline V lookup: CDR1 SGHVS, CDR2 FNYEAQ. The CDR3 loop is CASSLNSNQPQHF. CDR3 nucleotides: TGTGCCAGCAGCTTGAATAGCAATCAGCCCCAGCATTTT. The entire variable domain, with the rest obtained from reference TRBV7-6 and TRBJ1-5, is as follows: GAGVSQSPRYKVTKRGQDVALRCDPISGHVSLYWYRQALGQGPEFLTYFNYEAQQDKSGLPNDRFSAERPEGSISTLTIQRTEQRDSAMYRCASSLNSNQPQHFGDGTRLSIL.

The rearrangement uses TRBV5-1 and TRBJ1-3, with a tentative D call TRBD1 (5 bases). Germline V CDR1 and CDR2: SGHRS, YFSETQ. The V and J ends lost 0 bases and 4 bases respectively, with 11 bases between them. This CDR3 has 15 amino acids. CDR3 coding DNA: TGCGCCAGCAGCTTGGAAGGGGCGAGAGGAAACACCATATATTTT. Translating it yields CASSLEGARGNTIYF.

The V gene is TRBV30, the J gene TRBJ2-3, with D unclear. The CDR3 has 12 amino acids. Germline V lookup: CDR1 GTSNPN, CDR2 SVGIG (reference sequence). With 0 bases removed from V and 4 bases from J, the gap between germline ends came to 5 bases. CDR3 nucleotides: TGTGCCTGGAGTGTACTGTCAGATACGCAGTATTTT. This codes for CAWSVLSDTQYF.

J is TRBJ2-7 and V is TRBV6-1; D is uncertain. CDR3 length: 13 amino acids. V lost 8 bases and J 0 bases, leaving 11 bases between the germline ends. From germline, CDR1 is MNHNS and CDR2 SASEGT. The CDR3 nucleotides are TGTGCCAGCCTTGAAGGGAACTCCTACGAGCAGTACGTC. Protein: CASLEGNSYEQYV.

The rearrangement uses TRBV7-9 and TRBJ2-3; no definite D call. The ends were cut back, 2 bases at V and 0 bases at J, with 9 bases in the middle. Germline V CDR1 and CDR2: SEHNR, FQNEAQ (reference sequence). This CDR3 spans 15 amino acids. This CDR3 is CASSLFEESTDTQYF. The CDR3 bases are TGTGCCAGCAGCTTATTTGAGGAGAGCACAGATACGCAGTATTTT.

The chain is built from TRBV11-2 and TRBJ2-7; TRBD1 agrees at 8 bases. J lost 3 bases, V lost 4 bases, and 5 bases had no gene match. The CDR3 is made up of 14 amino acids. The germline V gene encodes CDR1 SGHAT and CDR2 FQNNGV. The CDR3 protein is CASSSIDRGYEQYV. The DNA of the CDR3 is TGTGCCAGCAGCTCAATCGACAGGGGCTACGAGCAGTACGTC.

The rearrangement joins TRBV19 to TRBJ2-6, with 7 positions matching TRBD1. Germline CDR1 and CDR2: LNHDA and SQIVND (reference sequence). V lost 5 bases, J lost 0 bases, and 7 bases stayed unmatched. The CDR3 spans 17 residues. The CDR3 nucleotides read TGTGCCAGTAGTTCCCGGACAGGAGCCTCTGGGGCCAACGTCCTGACTTTC. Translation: CASSSRTGASGANVLTF.

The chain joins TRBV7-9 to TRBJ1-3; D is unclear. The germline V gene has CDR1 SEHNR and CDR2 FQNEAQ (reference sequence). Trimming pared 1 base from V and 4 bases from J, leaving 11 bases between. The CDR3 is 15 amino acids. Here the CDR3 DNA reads TGTGCCAGCAGCTTAGAAAGCTTCCGAGGAAACACCATATATTTT. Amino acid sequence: CASSLESFRGNTIYF.

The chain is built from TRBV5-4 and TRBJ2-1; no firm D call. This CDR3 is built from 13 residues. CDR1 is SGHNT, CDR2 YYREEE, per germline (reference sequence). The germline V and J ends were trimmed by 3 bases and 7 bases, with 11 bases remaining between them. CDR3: CASSSSDRNEQFF. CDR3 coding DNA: TGTGCCAGCAGCTCGTCCGATCGGAATGAGCAGTTCTTC.

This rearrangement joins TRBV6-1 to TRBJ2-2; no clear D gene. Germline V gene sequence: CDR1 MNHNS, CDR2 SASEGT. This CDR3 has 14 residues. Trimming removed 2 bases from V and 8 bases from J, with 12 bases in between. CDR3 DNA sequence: TGTGCCAGCAGTGAAACCTCCTTTGGAGGGGAGCTGTTTTTT. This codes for CASSETSFGGELFF.

This CDR3 is CASSPDRAYGYTF. The CDR3 DNA is TGTGCCAGCAGCCCGGACAGGGCGTATGGCTACACCTTC. This chain links TRBV7-3 with TRBJ1-2; 8 bases fit TRBD1. V shed 5 bases and J 5 bases; nucleotides not matched to a gene: 4. Germline CDR1 and CDR2: SGHTA and FQGTGA. The CDR3 extends over 13 amino acids. The full variable domain, its missing parts supplied by reference TRBV7-3 and TRBJ1-2, is GAGVSQTPSNKVTEKGKYVELRCDPISGHTALYWYRQSLGQGPEFLIYFQGTGAADDSGLPNDRFFAVRPEGSVSTLKIQRTERGDSAVYLCASSPDRAYGYTFGSGTRLTVV.

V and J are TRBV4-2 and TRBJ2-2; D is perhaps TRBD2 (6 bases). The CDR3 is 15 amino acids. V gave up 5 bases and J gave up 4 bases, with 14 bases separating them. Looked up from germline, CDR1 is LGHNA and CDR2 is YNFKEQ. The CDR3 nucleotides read TGTGCCAGCAGCGCCCGGGAGTGGGGCACCGGGGAGCTGTTTTTT. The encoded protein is CASSAREWGTGELFF.

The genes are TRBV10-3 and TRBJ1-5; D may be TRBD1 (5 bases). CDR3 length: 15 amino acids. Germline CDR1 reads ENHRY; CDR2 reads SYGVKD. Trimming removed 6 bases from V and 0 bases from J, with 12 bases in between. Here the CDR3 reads CAISPGGYSNQPQHF. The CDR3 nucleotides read TGTGCCATCAGCCCCGGGGGTTATAGCAATCAGCCCCAGCATTTT.

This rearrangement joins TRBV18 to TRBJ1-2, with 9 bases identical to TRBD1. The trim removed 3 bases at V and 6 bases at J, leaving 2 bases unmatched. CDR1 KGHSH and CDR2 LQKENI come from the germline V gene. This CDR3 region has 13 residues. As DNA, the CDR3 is TGTGCCAGCTCACCGGGACAGGGTCATGGCTACACCTTC. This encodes CASSPGQGHGYTF.

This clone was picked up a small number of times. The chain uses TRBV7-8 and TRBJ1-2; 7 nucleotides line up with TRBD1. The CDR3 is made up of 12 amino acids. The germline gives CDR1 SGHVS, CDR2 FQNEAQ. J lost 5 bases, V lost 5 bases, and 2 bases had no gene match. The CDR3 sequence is CASSLQGYGYTF. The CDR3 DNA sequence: TGTGCCAGCAGCCTACAGGGGTATGGCTACACCTTC.

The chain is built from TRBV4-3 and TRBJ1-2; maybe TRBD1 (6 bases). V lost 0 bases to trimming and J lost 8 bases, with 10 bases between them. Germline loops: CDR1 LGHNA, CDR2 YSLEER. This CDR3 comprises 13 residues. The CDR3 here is CASSQDRGGGYTF. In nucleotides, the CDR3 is TGCGCCAGCAGCCAAGACAGGGGAGGAGGCTACACCTTC.

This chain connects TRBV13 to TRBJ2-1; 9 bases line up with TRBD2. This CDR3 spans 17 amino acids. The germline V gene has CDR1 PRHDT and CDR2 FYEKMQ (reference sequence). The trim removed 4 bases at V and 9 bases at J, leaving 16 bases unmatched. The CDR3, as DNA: TGTGCCAGCAGCTCTATAAAGGCTAGCGGGGTGTCGGGTGAGCAGTTCTTC. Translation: CASSSIKASGVSGEQFF.

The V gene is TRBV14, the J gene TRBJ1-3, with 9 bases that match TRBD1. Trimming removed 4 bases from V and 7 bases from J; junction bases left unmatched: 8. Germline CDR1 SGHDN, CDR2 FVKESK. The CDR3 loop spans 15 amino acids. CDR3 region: CASSPSGTGLNTIYF. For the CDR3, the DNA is TGTGCCAGCAGCCCATCGGGGACAGGGCTGAACACCATATATTTT.

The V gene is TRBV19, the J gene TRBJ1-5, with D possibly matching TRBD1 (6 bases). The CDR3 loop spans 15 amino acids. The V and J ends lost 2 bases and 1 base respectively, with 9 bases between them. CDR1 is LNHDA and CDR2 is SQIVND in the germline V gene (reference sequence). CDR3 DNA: TGTGCCAGTAGTATACGCACAGGGAGCAATCAGCCCCAGCATTTT. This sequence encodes CASSIRTGSNQPQHF.

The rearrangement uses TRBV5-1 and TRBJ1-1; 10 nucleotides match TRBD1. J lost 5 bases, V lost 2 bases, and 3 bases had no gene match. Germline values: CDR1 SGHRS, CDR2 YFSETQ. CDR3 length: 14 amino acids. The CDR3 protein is CASSFWTGGTEAFF. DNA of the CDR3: TGCGCCAGCAGCTTTTGGACAGGGGGTACTGAAGCTTTCTTT.

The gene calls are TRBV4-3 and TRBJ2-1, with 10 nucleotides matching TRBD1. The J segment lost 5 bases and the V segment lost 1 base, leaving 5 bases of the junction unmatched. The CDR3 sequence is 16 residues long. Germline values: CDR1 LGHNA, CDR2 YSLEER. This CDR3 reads CASSQGWDRGDNEQFF. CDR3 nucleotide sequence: TGCGCCAGCAGCCAAGGATGGGACAGGGGAGACAATGAGCAGTTCTTC.

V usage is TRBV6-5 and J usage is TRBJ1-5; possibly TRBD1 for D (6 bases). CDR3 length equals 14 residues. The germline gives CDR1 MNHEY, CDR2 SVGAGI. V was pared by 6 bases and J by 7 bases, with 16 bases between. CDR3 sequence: CASRQRGGWQPQHF. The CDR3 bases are TGTGCCAGCAGACAACGGGGGGGCTGGCAGCCCCAGCATTTT.